This TCR beta chain was identified during a study of blood T cell repertoires in COVID-19 (dated by TCRdb to the early 2020s). For context, the study as a whole: Samples covering the acute and convalescent phases of COVID-19 were provided by collaborators in the United States, Italy and Spain. A de-identified subject ID, COVID-19 status, age in years and sex were almost always included in the sample metadata. The prospective study material was composed of cDNA or gDNA derived from T cells, B-cell-depleted T cells, or PBMCs. The dataset comprised deeply sampled blood TCRbeta repertoires from subjects exposed to, actively infected with, or recovered from COVID-19. The repertoires were made available in a free public database intended to serve as a resource for research on the immune response to SARS-CoV-2. Samples were obtained from the ongoing ImmuneRACE study (first 160 participants) and from over a thousand subjects provided by 6 global collaborators. Where HLA class I and class II types were available, the types were taken from metadata supplied by the sample provider, not from assay-based typing. General findings and caveats noted by the study authors: The amount of clinical and demographic metadata varied by source and participant and was provided uncurated.

Details on this clone: Its specific antigen is unknown. There are no base qualities to consult, and no much larger clone falls within one base.

TCRbeta CDR3 regions were amplified from genomic DNA using the immunoSEQ Assay, a bias-controlled multiplex PCR. In the paper's pipeline: Nucleated cell counts per sample were estimated from amplification of reference gene primers within the assay. To quantify the absolute abundance of each unique TCRbeta CDR3 rearrangement, sequence reads were collapsed and filtered. Productive Simpson clonality was computed per sample as the square root of Simpson's diversity index over productive rearrangements. TCRdb obtained this table from immuneACCESS and retained in-frame rearrangements with V and J assigned. These tables miss some clones; where compared with another copy, unresolved V genes account for less than half of the shortfall, and the remainder is unexplained. The DNA was the basis for D and trimming; V, J and clone size are from that table. A total of about 200,000 clones appear in this sample, about 90% of them only once. In total, the top ten clones hold 1.5% to 2% of the sample.

The collaborating institutions used their own protocols to collect whole blood in K2EDTA tubes. For TCRbeta analysis, collaborators shipped samples as frozen whole blood, isolated PBMCs, or DNA extracted from either of those sample types. V gives up 7 bases and J gives up 4 bases, and the segment between their germline ends measures 10 bases. The CDR3 spans 12 residues, from the cysteine through the phenylalanine. This entry keeps only the CDR3 DNA: 36 bases, framed from base 1. The germline V gene provides CDR1 LGHNT and CDR2 FRNRAP. This clonotype was obtained from a man aged 18-30 years with active or convalescent COVID-19. The sample comprised peripheral blood. The rearrangement joined TRBV12-5 to TRBJ1-2; matching of 5 bases hints at TRBD1 as the D gene. The encoded CDR3 is CASERGGYGYTF. At the DNA level, the sequence is TGTGCTAGTGAGAGGGGAGGCTATGGCTACACCTTC.